This T cell receptor (beta chain) was found in a study of OX40 agonist ivuxolimab in advanced cancers. Describing the broader study: Ivuxolimab, which targeted the costimulatory receptor OX40 (CD134), was an agonistic, fully human IgG2 monoclonal antibody. Intravenous ivuxolimab was administered to patients every 2 weeks at six dose levels: 0.01, 0.1, 0.3, 1.5, 3 and 10 mg/kg. Among the roughly 52 dose-escalation patients, around 19 had hepatocellular carcinoma, 15 or so melanoma, 9 renal cell carcinoma and 9 head and neck cancer. In the dose-escalation cohort, nearly 85% of patients were male, and the mean age was roughly 60 years with a range of about 20 to 79. Patients were allowed to have had prior anti-PD-1, anti-PD-L1 or anti-CTLA-4 therapy, and about 40% of the dose-escalation patients had been treated with checkpoint inhibitors. Partial responses occurred in three dose-escalation patients: two with cutaneous melanoma and one with hepatocellular carcinoma. The purpose of peripheral TCRbeta sequencing was to test whether ivuxolimab changed TCR sequence diversity and led to clonal T-cell expansion. The paper describes the monotherapy dose-escalation part (N ≈ 50 patients) of the phase I trial of ivuxolimab.

The trial excluded patients who had a history of autoimmune disease or were on systemic immunosuppression. Peripheral blood for TCR sequencing was collected from all dose cohorts at baseline, on cycle 4 day 1, and on cycle 7 day 1. Samples were obtained from an open-label, multicenter, first-in-human phase I dose-escalation trial of ivuxolimab. Adults with locally advanced or metastatic melanoma, renal cell, hepatocellular, or head and neck squamous cell carcinoma were enrolled in the trial. Before TCR sequencing, CD4+ T cells and CD8+ T cells were sorted from peripheral blood as separate populations. The paper as a whole reports these results and caveats: Low levels of normalized T-cell clonal expansion were also seen in some patients who did not respond. In partial responders in the 0.1-3.0 mg/kg groups, normalized peripheral clonal expansion was found to be among the lowest, especially among CD8+ T cells. At doses of 0.1 to 3.0 mg/kg, clonal expansion of both CD4+ and CD8+ blood T cells was observed from baseline to week 6. After ivuxolimab, expanded clones were on average more numerous among CD8+ T cells than among CD4+ T cells. The antigen specificity of the clonally expanded peripheral T cells was not determined.

Relative to its sample, this clone is medium-sized (0.01 to 0.1%). Its target antigen remains unknown. Base qualities are not provided; no much larger clone lies one nucleotide away. For sequencing of the TCRbeta CDR3 region, genomic DNA was extracted from the sorted cells. The immunoSEQ Assay was used to sequence the TCRbeta CDR3 regions. TCRdb limited this immuneACCESS table to in-frame rearrangements with V and J called. A share of clones is missing; checked studies link under half to unresolved V genes, and the rest is unexplained. The sample table lists approximately 26,000 clones, 83% of them with a count of one. Roughly 12% of the sample is held by the ten biggest clonotypes. This TCR derives from an adult with an advanced solid tumor such as melanoma, head and neck, liver or kidney cancer. The specimen comprised CD4+ or CD8+ T cells sorted from blood, sampled in a trial of the OX40 agonist ivuxolimab.

Here is the DNA: TGTGCCAGCAGCCAAGATGCAGGGGATACAAACACTGAAGCTTTCTTT. This codes for CASSQDAGDTNTEAFF. The V and J segments used are TRBV4-2 and TRBJ1-1; the D gene is perhaps TRBD1, on 6 matching bases. The V end loses 0 bases and the J end loses 2 bases, and a stretch of 13 bases separates them. Spanning cysteine to phenylalanine, the CDR3 consists of 16 amino acids. Of the read, only the CDR3 DNA is kept; its 48 bases are in frame from base 1. According to the germline V gene, CDR1 reads LGHNA and CDR2 reads YNFKEQ.